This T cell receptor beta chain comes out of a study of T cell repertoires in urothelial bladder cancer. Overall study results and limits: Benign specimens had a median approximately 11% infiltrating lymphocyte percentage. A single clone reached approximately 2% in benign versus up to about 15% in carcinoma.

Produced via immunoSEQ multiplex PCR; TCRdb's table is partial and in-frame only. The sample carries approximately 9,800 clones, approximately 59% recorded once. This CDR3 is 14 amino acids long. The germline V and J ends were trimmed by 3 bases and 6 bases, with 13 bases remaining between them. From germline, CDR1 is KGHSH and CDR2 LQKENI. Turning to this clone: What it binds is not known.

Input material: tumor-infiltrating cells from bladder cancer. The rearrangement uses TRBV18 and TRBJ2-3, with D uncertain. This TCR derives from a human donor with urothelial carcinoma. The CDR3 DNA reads TGTGCCAGCTCACCGGAGACGGCCGTTGATACGCAGTATTTT. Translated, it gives CASSPETAVDTQYF.